This TCR beta chain emerged from a study of T-cell reconstitution after alpha-beta-depleted transplantation in children. Germline V gene data show CDR1 as SGHRS and CDR2 as YFSETQ. The CDR3 totals 16 residues. J lost 4 bases, V lost 1 base, and 11 bases had no gene match. The library targeted TCRbeta and was prepared with unique molecular identifiers. TCRdb re-analysed the PCR reads in MiXCR, keeping a single row per CDR3 protein. Seen here are about 690,000 distinct CDR3 sequences, 16% observed once, and the top ten hold about 1.1%. The starting material was PBMCs from the stem cell graft donor, obtained from the stem cell graft. This clonotype was sampled from a human donor who donated a stem cell graft to a child with acute myeloid leukemia. The rearrangement uses TRBV5-1 and TRBJ2-7; 7 bases agree with TRBD1. The CDR3 region has the DNA TGCGCCAGCAGCTTGATAGCGACGACAGGGCCTTACGAGCAGTACTTC. It codes for CASSLIATTGPYEQYF.